This T cell receptor (beta chain) originates from a study of blood T cell repertoires in COVID-19. Study details: Samples of COVID-19 (acute and convalescent) were obtained from the United States, Italy and Spain. The analysed material was cDNA or gDNA that came from T cells, B-cell-depleted T cells, or PBMCs.

As handled by the study authors: Nucleated cell counts were estimated from reference gene primer amplification. Measured with immunoSEQ multiplex PCR; TCRdb has only the in-frame clones, and not every one. That table supplies the V and J calls and clone size; D and trimming were determined from the DNA. The table has approximately 24,000 clones, 89% seen once. This CDR3 is 15 amino acids long. Germline CDR1 KGHDR, CDR2 SFDVKD. V was trimmed by 5 bases and J by 2 bases, leaving 13 bases between them. Sample: peripheral blood. The TCR originated in a woman in her seventies with active COVID-19. V usage is TRBV24-1 and J usage is TRBJ2-3; D is possibly TRBD2 (7 bases). In nucleotides, the CDR3 is TGTGCCACCAGTGGTCGAGGGGGGGACACAGATACGCAGTATTTT. Its translation: CATSGRGGDTDTQYF.